Listed below are T cell receptor beta chains from one sample, sequenced in a study of beta chain features in type 1 diabetes. Generated by immunoSEQ multiplex PCR, the TCRdb table keeps only in-frame clones and is missing some. The sample carries 250,000 to 300,000 clones, around 7.3% recorded once. Material: central memory CD4+ T cells from blood. Receptors originate from a woman in her late teens or twenties in good health. CDR3s include the opening cysteine and the closing phenylalanine or tryptophan. The order of the fields is V gene, clone size, J gene, D gene, CDR3 protein, CDR3 DNA. The D gene is left open where the match is weak. Rows may omit the clone size; those that give it use once, few, many or a size class.

TRBV19	few	TRBJ1-1	-	CASSLAVEAFF	TGTGCCAGTAGTCTTGCGGTTGAAGCTTTCTTT
TRBV10-3	few	TRBJ2-6	-	CASGERVNVLTF	TGTGCCAGCGGCGAAAGGGTCAACGTCCTGACTTTC
TRBV6-6	few	TRBJ1-2	TRBD1	CASSLAGGYGYTF	TGTGCCAGCAGTTTGGCAGGGGGCTATGGCTACACCTTC
TRBV4-2	many	TRBJ2-7	-	CASSRSYEQYF	TGTGCCAGCAGCAGGTCGTACGAGCAGTACTTC
TRBV2	few	TRBJ1-3	-	CASSLFRESSGNTIYF	TGTGCCAGCAGCTTATTCCGGGAATCCTCTGGAAACACCATATATTTT
TRBV4-2	-	TRBJ2-1	TRBD2	CASSQDQAGGSYNEQFF	TGTGCCAGCAGCCAAGATCAGGCGGGGGGCTCCTACAATGAGCAGTTCTTC
TRBV19	few	TRBJ2-7	TRBD2	CASSITSGGSYEQYF	TGTGCCAGTAGTATAACTAGCGGAGGCTCCTACGAGCAGTACTTC
TRBV28	-	TRBJ2-5	TRBD2	CASSFLAGDLQETQYF	TGTGCCAGCAGTTTCCTAGCGGGGGACCTCCAAGAGACCCAGTACTTC
TRBV7-2	few	TRBJ1-4	TRBD1	CASSSTGVSEKLFF	TGTGCCAGCAGCTCCACAGGGGTATCCGAAAAACTGTTTTTT
TRBV11-3	-	TRBJ2-7	TRBD2	CASSVIAGRVQYF	TGTGCCAGCAGCGTAATAGCGGGGCGCGTTCAATACTTC
TRBV19	few	TRBJ2-5	TRBD2	CASSMGLAGGQETQYF	TGTGCCAGTAGTATGGGACTAGCGGGAGGCCAAGAGACCCAGTACTTC
TRBV7-2	few	TRBJ2-6	-	CASNKRQTGANVLTF	TGTGCCAGCAACAAACGCCAAACTGGGGCCAACGTCCTGACTTTC
TRBV7-2	-	TRBJ1-1	-	CASRLNAEAFF	TGTGCCAGCAGATTAAACGCTGAAGCTTTCTTT
TRBV7-9	-	TRBJ2-1	-	CASSSGVGEQFF	TGTGCCAGCAGCTCAGGGGTTGGAGAGCAGTTCTTC
TRBV7-3	few	TRBJ2-1	-	CASSLDAAASYNEQFF	TGTGCCAGCAGCTTAGATGCAGCGGCCTCCTACAATGAGCAGTTCTTC
TRBV27	-	TRBJ1-2	TRBD1	CASSLAGQGASGYTF	TGTGCCAGCAGTTTAGCGGGACAGGGGGCGAGTGGCTACACCTTC
TRBV7-3	few	TRBJ2-2	-	CASSFTGGTGELFF	TGTGCCAGCAGCTTTACCGGAGGAACCGGGGAGCTGTTTTTT
TRBV1	few	TRBJ2-1	-	CTSSQDGYPDYNEQFF	TGCACCAGCAGCCAAGATGGGTATCCAGATTACAATGAGCAGTTCTTC
TRBV7-9	-	TRBJ2-3	-	CASSLDGGGDTQYF	TGTGCCAGCAGCTTAGATGGTGGGGGAGATACGCAGTATTTT
TRBV11-2	-	TRBJ2-2	-	CASSLEVRGTRELFF	TGTGCCAGCAGCTTAGAAGTGAGGGGGACGAGGGAGCTGTTTTTT
TRBV6-6	-	TRBJ2-4	-	CASSVEGYIQYF	TGTGCCAGCTCCGTTGAAGGGTACATTCAGTACTTC
TRBV6-5	-	TRBJ2-3	TRBD2	CASSLAGGANTQYF	TGTGCCAGCTCACTAGCGGGGGGGGCCAATACGCAGTATTTT
TRBV14	-	TRBJ1-6	-	CASSQELVNSPLHF	TGTGCCAGCAGCCAAGAGCTCGTCAATTCACCCCTCCACTTT
TRBV18	few	TRBJ2-1	TRBD2	CASSSPGLAGGSNEQFF	TGTGCCAGCTCATCCCCGGGACTAGCGGGAGGCTCTAATGAGCAGTTCTTC
TRBV10-3	-	TRBJ2-3	-	CAISESTGTGDTQYF	TGTGCCATCAGTGAGTCGACAGGTACGGGGGATACGCAGTATTTT
TRBV7-3	-	TRBJ2-6	-	CASSETSGANVLTF	TGTGCCAGCAGCGAGACCTCTGGGGCCAACGTCCTGACTTTC
TRBV7-2	-	TRBJ2-2	-	CASSLAPGVYGELFF	TGTGCCAGCAGCTTAGCGCCGGGAGTTTACGGGGAGCTGTTTTTT
TRBV6-5	-	TRBJ1-5	-	CASSFYNQPQHF	TGTGCCAGCAGTTTTTACAATCAGCCCCAGCATTTT
TRBV7-2	-	TRBJ2-1	TRBD2	CASSRSGWGGGNNEQFF	TGTGCCAGCAGCCGGTCAGGGTGGGGCGGGGGGAACAATGAGCAGTTCTTC
TRBV9	few	TRBJ1-3	-	CASSVGEPNTIYF	TGTGCCAGCAGCGTGGGCGAACCTAACACCATATATTTT
TRBV5-4	few	TRBJ1-1	-	CASSLVTGLEAFF	TGTGCCAGCAGCTTAGTGACAGGCCTTGAAGCTTTCTTT
TRBV4-3	few	TRBJ1-1	-	CASSQGMDRNTEAFF	TGCGCCAGCAGCCAAGGAATGGACAGAAACACTGAAGCTTTCTTT
TRBV11-2	-	TRBJ2-7	-	CASSAGVLSYEQYF	TGTGCCAGCTCTGCAGGAGTTCTTTCCTACGAGCAGTACTTC
TRBV7-9	many	TRBJ1-4	-	CASSFSQDGKLFF	TGTGCCAGCAGCTTCTCGCAGGACGGAAAACTGTTTTTT
TRBV18	few	TRBJ2-3	-	CASSPNSPTSTDTQYF	TGTGCCAGCTCACCGAATTCACCTACTAGCACAGATACGCAGTATTTT
TRBV28	-	TRBJ1-6	TRBD1	CASRTGTAINSPLHF	TGTGCCAGCAGGACCGGGACAGCCATTAATTCACCCCTCCACTTT
TRBV7-2	-	TRBJ2-2	TRBD2	CASSFHAGGAGELFF	TGTGCCAGCAGCTTTCACGCGGGAGGGGCCGGGGAGCTGTTTTTT
TRBV4-2	-	TRBJ2-3	-	CASSQEGARMDTQYF	TGTGCCAGCAGCCAAGAGGGGGCGAGGATGGATACGCAGTATTTT
TRBV7-9	many	TRBJ1-1	TRBD1	CASSLRGQGTEAFF	TGTGCCAGCAGCTTAAGGGGACAGGGCACTGAAGCTTTCTTT
TRBV6-5	-	TRBJ1-4	-	CASSSGDEKLFF	TGTGCCAGCAGTTCGGGTGATGAAAAACTGTTTTTT
TRBV19	many	TRBJ2-1	-	CASTQKNNEQFF	TGTGCCAGTACACAGAAAAACAATGAGCAGTTCTTC
TRBV7-9	few	TRBJ1-5	TRBD1	CASSRNVGQGNQPQHF	TGTGCCAGCAGCCGGAACGTGGGACAGGGCAATCAGCCCCAGCATTTT
TRBV5-1	-	TRBJ2-5	TRBD2	CASRGLAIQETQYF	TGCGCCAGCCGGGGACTAGCCATTCAAGAGACCCAGTACTTC
TRBV7-2	few	TRBJ2-1	-	CASSSQQGFSYNEQFF	TGTGCCAGCAGCTCACAACAGGGTTTCTCCTACAATGAGCAGTTCTTC
TRBV4-2	-	TRBJ1-4	-	CASSPSYRLGEKLFF	TGTGCCAGCAGCCCATCGTATCGGCTGGGAGAAAAACTGTTTTTT
TRBV7-2	-	TRBJ2-6	TRBD2	CARSFAGGRLSGANVLTF	TGTGCCCGCAGCTTTGCGGGGGGGCGCCTCTCTGGGGCCAACGTCCTGACTTTC
TRBV7-9	-	TRBJ2-3	-	CASSYGVTDTQYF	TGTGCCAGCAGCTACGGTGTGACAGATACGCAGTATTTT
TRBV19	-	TRBJ2-7	TRBD2	CASSPTGTSHYEQYF	TGTGCCAGTAGTCCAACCGGGACTAGCCACTACGAGCAGTACTTC
TRBV29-1	few	TRBJ2-2	-	CSAFRNTGELFF	TGCAGCGCCTTCAGGAACACCGGGGAGCTGTTTTTT
TRBV6-5	-	TRBJ1-2	-	CASSQGYGYTF	TGTGCCAGCAGCCAGGGTTACGGCTACACCTTC
TRBV28	-	TRBJ1-3	-	CASSPGGTGNTIYF	TGTGCCAGCAGTCCCGGGGGAACTGGAAACACCATATATTTT
TRBV19	-	TRBJ1-5	-	CASSTGQPNQPQHF	TGTGCCAGTAGCACGGGACAACCAAATCAGCCCCAGCATTTT
TRBV7-2	few	TRBJ2-5	-	CASRPTGGGPQGTQYF	TGTGCCAGCAGGCCCACGGGGGGCGGGCCTCAGGGGACCCAGTACTTC
TRBV7-2	few	TRBJ2-2	-	CASRSSVGELFF	TGTGCCAGCAGGAGTTCTGTCGGGGAGCTGTTTTTT
TRBV29-1	few	TRBJ2-3	-	CSVGRAAQDTQYF	TGCAGCGTTGGCCGAGCGGCCCAGGATACGCAGTATTTT
TRBV29-1	few	TRBJ2-7	TRBD1	CSVGGQGKEQYF	TGCAGCGTTGGGGGACAGGGTAAGGAGCAGTACTTC
TRBV5-6	-	TRBJ2-7	TRBD2	CASSMGLAGVGTYEQYF	TGTGCCAGCAGCATGGGACTAGCGGGAGTCGGAACCTACGAGCAGTACTTC
TRBV14	many	TRBJ1-2	TRBD1	CASSPRTGDGYTF	TGTGCCAGCAGCCCCCGGACAGGGGATGGCTACACCTTC
TRBV13	few	TRBJ2-1	TRBD2	CASSPSGSPTYNEQFF	TGTGCCAGCAGCCCAAGCGGGAGTCCTACCTACAATGAGCAGTTCTTC